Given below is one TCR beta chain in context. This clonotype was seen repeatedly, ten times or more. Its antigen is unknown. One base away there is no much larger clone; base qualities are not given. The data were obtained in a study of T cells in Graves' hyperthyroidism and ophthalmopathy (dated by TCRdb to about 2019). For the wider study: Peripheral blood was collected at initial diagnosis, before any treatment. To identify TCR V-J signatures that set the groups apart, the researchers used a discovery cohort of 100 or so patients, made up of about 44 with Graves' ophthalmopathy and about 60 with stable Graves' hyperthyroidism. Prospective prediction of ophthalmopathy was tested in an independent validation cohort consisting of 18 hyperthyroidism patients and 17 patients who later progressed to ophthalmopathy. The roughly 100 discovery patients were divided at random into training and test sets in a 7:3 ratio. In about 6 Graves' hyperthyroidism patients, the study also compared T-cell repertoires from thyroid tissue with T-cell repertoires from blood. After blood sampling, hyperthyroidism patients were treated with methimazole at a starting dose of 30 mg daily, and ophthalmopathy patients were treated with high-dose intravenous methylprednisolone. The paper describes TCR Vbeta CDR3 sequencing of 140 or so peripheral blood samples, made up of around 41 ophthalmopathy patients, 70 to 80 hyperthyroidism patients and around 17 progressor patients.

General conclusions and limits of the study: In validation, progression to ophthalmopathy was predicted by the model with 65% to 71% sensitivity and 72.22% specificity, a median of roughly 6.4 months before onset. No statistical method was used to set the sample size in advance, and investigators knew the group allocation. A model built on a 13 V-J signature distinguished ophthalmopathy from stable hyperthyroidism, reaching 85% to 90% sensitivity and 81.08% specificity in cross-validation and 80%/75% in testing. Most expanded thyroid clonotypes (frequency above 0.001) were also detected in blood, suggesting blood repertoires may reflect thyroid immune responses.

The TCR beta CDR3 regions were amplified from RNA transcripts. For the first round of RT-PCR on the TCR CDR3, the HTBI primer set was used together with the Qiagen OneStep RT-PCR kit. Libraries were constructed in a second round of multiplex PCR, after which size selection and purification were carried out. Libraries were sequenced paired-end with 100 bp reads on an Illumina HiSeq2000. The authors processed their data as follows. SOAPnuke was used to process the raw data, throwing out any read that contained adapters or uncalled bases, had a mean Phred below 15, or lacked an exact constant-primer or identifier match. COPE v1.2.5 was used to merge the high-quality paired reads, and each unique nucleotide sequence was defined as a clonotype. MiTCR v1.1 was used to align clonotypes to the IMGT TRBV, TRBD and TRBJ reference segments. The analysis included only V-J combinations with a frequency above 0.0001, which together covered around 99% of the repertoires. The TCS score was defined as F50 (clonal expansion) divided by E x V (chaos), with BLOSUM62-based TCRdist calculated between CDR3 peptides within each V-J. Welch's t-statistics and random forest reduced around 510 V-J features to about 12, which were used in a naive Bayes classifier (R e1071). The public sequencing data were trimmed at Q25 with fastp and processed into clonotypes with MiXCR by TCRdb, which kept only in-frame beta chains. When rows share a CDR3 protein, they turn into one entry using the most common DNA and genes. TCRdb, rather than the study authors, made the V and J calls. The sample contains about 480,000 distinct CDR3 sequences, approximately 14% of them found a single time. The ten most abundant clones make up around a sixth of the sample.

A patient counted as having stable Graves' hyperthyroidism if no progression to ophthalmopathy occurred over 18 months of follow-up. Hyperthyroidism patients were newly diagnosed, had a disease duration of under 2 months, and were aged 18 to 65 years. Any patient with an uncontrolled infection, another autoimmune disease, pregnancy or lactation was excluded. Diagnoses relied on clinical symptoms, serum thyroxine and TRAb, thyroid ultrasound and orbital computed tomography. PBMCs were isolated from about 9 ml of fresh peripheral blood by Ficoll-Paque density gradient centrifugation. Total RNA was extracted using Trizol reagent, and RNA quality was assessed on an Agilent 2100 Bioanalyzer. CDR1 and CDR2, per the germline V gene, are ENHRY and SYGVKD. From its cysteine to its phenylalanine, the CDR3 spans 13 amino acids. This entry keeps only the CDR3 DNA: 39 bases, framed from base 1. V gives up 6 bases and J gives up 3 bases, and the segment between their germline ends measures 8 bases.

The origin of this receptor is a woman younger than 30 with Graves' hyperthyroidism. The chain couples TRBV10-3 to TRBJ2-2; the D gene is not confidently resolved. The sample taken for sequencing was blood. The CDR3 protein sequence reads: CAIRPPDTGELFF. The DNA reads TGTGCCATCAGGCCTCCGGACACCGGGGAGCTGTTTTTT.